This T cell receptor beta chain is from a study of beta chain features in type 1 diabetes. Purities in excess of 95% were seen in all sorted populations. In this sample, this clone turned up a few times. The CDR3 totals 16 residues. V shed 4 bases and J 10 bases; nucleotides not matched to a gene: 10. The germline V gene encodes CDR1 MDHEN and CDR2 SYDVKM. Every isolated RNA sample was fully reverse transcribed, so sequencing captured expressed TCRB transcripts. The average output of naive, central memory and regulatory T cell samples was about 3.3 million reads. Produced via immunoSEQ multiplex PCR; TCRdb's table is partial and in-frame only. The sample has 860,000 or so clones; roughly a sixth are singletons.

The sequence came from a young woman in good health. Sequences were obtained from naive CD4+ T cells from blood. This chain uses TRBV28 with TRBJ2-3; 14 bases fit TRBD2. For the CDR3, the DNA is TGTGCCAGCAGTTACCCGGGACTAGCGGGAGTACTGGCGCAGTATTTT. This encodes CASSYPGLAGVLAQYF.